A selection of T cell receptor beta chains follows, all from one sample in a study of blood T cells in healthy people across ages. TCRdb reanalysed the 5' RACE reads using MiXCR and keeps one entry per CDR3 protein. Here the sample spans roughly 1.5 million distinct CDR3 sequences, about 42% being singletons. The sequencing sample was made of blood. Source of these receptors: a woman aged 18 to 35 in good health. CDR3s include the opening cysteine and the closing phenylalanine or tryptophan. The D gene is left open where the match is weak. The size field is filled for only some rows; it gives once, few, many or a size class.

CDR3nt: TGTGCCAGCAGCTTTCCCGGACGAGTACAAGAGACCCAGTACTTC
CDR3aa: CASSFPGRVQETQYF
v_gene: TRBV5-6
j_gene: TRBJ2-5
d_gene: NA
abundance: NA

CDR3nt: TGTGCCAGCAGCTTAAATGGTCAGCCCCAGCATTTT
CDR3aa: CASSLNGQPQHF
v_gene: TRBV7-2
j_gene: TRBJ1-5
d_gene: NA
abundance: many

CDR3nt: TGTGCCAGTATCATGGGCCCCCCGAACACTGAAGCTTTCTTT
CDR3aa: CASIMGPPNTEAFF
v_gene: TRBV19
j_gene: TRBJ1-1
d_gene: NA
abundance: NA

CDR3nt: TGTGCCAGCAGTGAAACTAGCGACGGGGAGCTGTTTTTT
CDR3aa: CASSETSDGELFF
v_gene: TRBV6-4
j_gene: TRBJ2-2
d_gene: TRBD2
abundance: NA

CDR3nt: TGTGCCAGCAGTTTACCGAGCGCTATCGAGGTGTACTTC
CDR3aa: CASSLPSAIEVYF
v_gene: TRBV28
j_gene: TRBJ2-7
d_gene: NA
abundance: NA

CDR3nt: TGCAGTGCTAGAGATTCCCGGACAGCATCTCAAGAGACCCAGTACTTC
CDR3aa: CSARDSRTASQETQYF
v_gene: TRBV20-1
j_gene: TRBJ2-5
d_gene: NA
abundance: few

CDR3nt: TGTGCCAGCAGCTTTCCCCCCACAGGGGGGGAACCTGAAAAACTGTTTTTT
CDR3aa: CASSFPPTGGEPEKLFF
v_gene: TRBV7-9
j_gene: TRBJ1-4
d_gene: TRBD1
abundance: NA

CDR3nt: TGTGCCAGCAGCTCAAACCCGGACAGGGGTTCGGGCTACACCTTC
CDR3aa: CASSSNPDRGSGYTF
v_gene: TRBV7-2
j_gene: TRBJ1-2
d_gene: TRBD1
abundance: NA

CDR3nt: TGCGCCAGCAGTGCCGGGCTGGATGGAAACACCATATATTTT
CDR3aa: CASSAGLDGNTIYF
v_gene: TRBV10-2
j_gene: TRBJ1-3
d_gene: NA
abundance: NA

CDR3nt: TGTGCCAGCAGCTTCGGTTTTTCCTCCTACAATGAGCAGTTCTTC
CDR3aa: CASSFGFSSYNEQFF
v_gene: TRBV7-3
j_gene: TRBJ2-1
d_gene: NA
abundance: NA

CDR3nt: TGTGCCATCAGGGGAGGGACAACCAACTATGGCTACACCTTC
CDR3aa: CAIRGGTTNYGYTF
v_gene: TRBV10-3
j_gene: TRBJ1-2
d_gene: NA
abundance: few

CDR3nt: TGCAGTGCTAGGACCGGCCAAGAGACCCAGTACTTC
CDR3aa: CSARTGQETQYF
v_gene: TRBV20-1
j_gene: TRBJ2-5
d_gene: NA
abundance: many

CDR3nt: TGTGCCAGCAGTGAAGCAGGGGGAAACACCATATATTTT
CDR3aa: CASSEAGGNTIYF
v_gene: TRBV6-1
j_gene: TRBJ1-3
d_gene: NA
abundance: NA

CDR3nt: TGTGCCAGCAGTGCCCTCTCCTACGAGCAGTACTTC
CDR3aa: CASSALSYEQYF
v_gene: TRBV12-3/TRBV12-4
j_gene: TRBJ2-7
d_gene: NA
abundance: NA